The 3 T cell receptor beta chains in this list originate from one sample, sequenced in a study of T cell responses to AZD1222 COVID-19 vaccine. Generated by immunoSEQ multiplex PCR, the TCRdb table keeps only in-frame clones and is missing some. The table has 90,000 to 120,000 clones, about nine tenths seen once. Specimen: peripheral blood, collected on day 0 of AZD1222 vaccination. Receptors originate from an adult in good health.

This chain links TRBV6-5 with TRBJ1-1; 7 positions agree with TRBD1. The V gene's germline CDR1 is MNHEY and CDR2 SVGAGI. The CDR3 runs to 11 residues. V shed 6 bases and J 6 bases; nucleotides not matched to a gene: 1. For the CDR3, the DNA is TGTGCCAGCAGGGGGACAGCTGAAGCTTTCTTT. Its protein product is CASRGTAEAFF.

The rearrangement uses TRBV5-6 and TRBJ2-7, with D uncertain. Trimming took 1 base from V and 2 from J, leaving 7 bases between them. This CDR3 is built from 13 residues. Germline CDR1 reads SGHDT; CDR2 reads YYEEEE. The CDR3 coding sequence is TGTGCCAGCAGCTTGCTGGTGACCTACGAGCAGTACTTC. Translating gives CASSLLVTYEQYF.

The CDR3 coding sequence is TGCGCCAGCAGCTCCCAATACAGGGACGGCTACACCTTC. Encoded protein: CASSSQYRDGYTF. This chain links TRBV5-1 with TRBJ1-2; possible D gene TRBD1, 6 bases. This CDR3 is built from 13 residues. V lost 3 bases and J 8 bases, leaving 14 bases between the germline ends. Looked up from germline, CDR1 is SGHRS and CDR2 is YFSETQ.